What follows are 5 T cell receptor beta chains derived from one specimen sequenced in a study of T cell changes during pregnancy in multiple sclerosis. TCRdb keeps only in-frame clones here, not all; method: immunoSEQ multiplex PCR. Found here are about 28,000 clones, roughly nine tenths of them singletons; the top ten hold 0.8%. Sequencing was performed on CD4+ T cells from peripheral blood mononuclear cells, taken in the second trimester of pregnancy. All receptors derive from a female donor with multiple sclerosis, enrolled in a pregnancy study.

This clone appeared a few times. J is TRBJ2-7 and V is TRBV6-1; possibly TRBD1 for D (6 bases). The CDR3 is 13 amino acids. In germline, CDR1 is MNHNS, CDR2 SASEGT. V lost 6 bases and J lost 3, with 12 bases in between. CDR3: CASSRQVSYEQYF. The DNA for the CDR3 is TGTGCCAGCAGCAGACAGGTTAGCTACGAGCAGTACTTC.

This clone was recorded a few times. This chain connects TRBV29-1 to TRBJ1-4; 9 bases are shared with TRBD1. In germline, CDR1 is SQVTM, CDR2 ANQGSEA. V lost 6 bases and J lost 7; bases outside the gene matches: 6. CDR3 length equals 13 residues. CDR3 sequence (DNA): TGCAGCGTCTCACAGGGGGCGTCTGAAAAACTGTTTTTT. Protein sequence: CSVSQGASEKLFF.

The chain uses TRBV5-1 and TRBJ2-7; weak D call: TRBD1 (5 bases). The germline V gene has CDR1 SGHRS and CDR2 YFSETQ. Trimming left V 5 bases short and J 0 bases short, with 9 bases between. The CDR3 totals 13 residues. The CDR3 region has the DNA TGCGCCAGCAGACCGGACAACTCCTACGAGCAGTACTTC. Translated, it gives CASRPDNSYEQYF.

This chain joins TRBV27 and TRBJ1-2; 7 nucleotides match TRBD1. The germline gives CDR1 MNHEY, CDR2 SMNVEV (reference sequence). The CDR3 covers 15 residues. The V and J ends lost 3 bases and 6 bases, in that order; junction bases with no gene match: 10. CDR3 bases: TGTGCCAGCAGTTTCATTCAGGGGGGTCAGGATGGCTACACCTTC. It translates to CASSFIQGGQDGYTF.

The rearrangement uses TRBV6-6 and TRBJ1-2; 8 bases are a match to TRBD1. The germline CDR1 and CDR2 sequences are MNHNY and SVGAGI (reference sequence). The CDR3 runs 15 residues. Germline trimming cut 5 bases from V and 4 bases from J; bases unmatched to any gene: 9. The CDR3 sequence: CASSDRQGISYGYTF. The CDR3 DNA sequence: TGTGCCAGCAGTGACAGACAGGGGATAAGCTATGGCTACACCTTC.